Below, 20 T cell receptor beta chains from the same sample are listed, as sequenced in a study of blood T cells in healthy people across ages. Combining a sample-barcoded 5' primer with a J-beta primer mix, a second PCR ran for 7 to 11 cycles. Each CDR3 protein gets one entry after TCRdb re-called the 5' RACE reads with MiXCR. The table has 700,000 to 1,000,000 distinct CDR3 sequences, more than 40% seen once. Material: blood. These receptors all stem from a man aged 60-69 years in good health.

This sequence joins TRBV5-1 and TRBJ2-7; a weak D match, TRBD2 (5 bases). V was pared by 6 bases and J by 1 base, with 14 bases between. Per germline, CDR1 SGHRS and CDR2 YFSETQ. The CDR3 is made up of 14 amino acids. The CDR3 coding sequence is TGCGCCAGCAACCCACTAGGCGGTTCCTACGAGCAGTACTTC. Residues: CASNPLGGSYEQYF.

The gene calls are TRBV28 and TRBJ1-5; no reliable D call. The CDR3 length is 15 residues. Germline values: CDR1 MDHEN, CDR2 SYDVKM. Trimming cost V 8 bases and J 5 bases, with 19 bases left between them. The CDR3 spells CASSVLGRADQPQHF. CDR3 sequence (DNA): TGTGCCAGCTCGGTTCTAGGACGGGCGGATCAGCCCCAGCATTTT.

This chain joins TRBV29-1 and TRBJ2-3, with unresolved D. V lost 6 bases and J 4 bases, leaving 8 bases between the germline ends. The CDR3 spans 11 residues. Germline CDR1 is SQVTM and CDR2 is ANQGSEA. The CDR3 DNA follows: TGCAGCGTCGCCTCGTCAGATACGCAGTATTTT. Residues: CSVASSDTQYF.

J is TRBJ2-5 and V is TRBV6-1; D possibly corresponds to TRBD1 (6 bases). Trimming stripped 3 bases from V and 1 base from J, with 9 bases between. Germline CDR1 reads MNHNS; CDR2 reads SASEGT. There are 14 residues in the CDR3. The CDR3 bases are TGTGCCAGCAGTGAGCTGACAGGCCAAGAGACCCAGTACTTC. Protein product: CASSELTGQETQYF.

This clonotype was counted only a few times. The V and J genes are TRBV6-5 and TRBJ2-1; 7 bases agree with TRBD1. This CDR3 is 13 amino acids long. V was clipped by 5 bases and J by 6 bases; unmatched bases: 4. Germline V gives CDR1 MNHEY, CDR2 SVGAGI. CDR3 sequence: CASSPWDSNEQFF. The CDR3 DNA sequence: TGTGCCAGCAGTCCCTGGGACAGCAATGAGCAGTTCTTC.

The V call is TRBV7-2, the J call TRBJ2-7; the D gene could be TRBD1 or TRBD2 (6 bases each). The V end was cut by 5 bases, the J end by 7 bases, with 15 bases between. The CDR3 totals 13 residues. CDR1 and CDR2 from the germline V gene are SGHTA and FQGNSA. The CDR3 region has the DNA TGTGCCAGCAGCCTTTCGGGGGCGCGGGAGCAGTACTTC. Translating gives CASSLSGAREQYF.

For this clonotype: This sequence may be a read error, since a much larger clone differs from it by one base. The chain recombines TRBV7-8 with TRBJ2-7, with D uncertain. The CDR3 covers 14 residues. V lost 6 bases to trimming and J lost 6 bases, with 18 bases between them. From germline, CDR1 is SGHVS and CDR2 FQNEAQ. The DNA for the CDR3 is TGTGCCAGCAGTCAAACGTCCAGGCAGGCCGAGCAGTACTTC. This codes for CASSQTSRQAEQYF.

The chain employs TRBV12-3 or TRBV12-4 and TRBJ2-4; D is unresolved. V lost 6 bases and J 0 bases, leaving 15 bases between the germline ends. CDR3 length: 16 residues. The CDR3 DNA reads TGTGCCAGCAGCCGAGGACGTATACTAGCCAAAAACATTCAGTACTTC. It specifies CASSRGRILAKNIQYF.

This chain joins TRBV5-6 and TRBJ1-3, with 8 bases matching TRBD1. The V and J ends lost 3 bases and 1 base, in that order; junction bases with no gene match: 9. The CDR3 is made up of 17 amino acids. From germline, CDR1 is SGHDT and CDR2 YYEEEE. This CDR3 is CASSWGTGADSGNTIYF. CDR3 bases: TGTGCCAGCAGCTGGGGGACAGGAGCGGATTCTGGAAACACCATATATTTT.

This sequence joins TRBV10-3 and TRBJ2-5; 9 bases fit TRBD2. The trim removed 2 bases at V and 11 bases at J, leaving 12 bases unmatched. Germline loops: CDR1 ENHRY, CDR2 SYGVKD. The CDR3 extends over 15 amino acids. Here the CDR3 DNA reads TGTGCCATCAGTGAGGTCGGGACTAGCCACAATGAGCAGTACTTC. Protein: CAISEVGTSHNEQYF.

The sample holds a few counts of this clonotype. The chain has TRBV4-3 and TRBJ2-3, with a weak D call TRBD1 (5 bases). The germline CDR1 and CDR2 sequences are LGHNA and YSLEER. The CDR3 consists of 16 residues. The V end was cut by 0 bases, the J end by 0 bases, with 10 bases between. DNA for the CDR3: TGCGCCAGCAGCCAAGATGGAACAGGCAGCACAGATACGCAGTATTTT. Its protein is CASSQDGTGSTDTQYF.

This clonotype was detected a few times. DNA of the CDR3: TGTGCCAGCAGCAAAGACCGGGTAGGAGGCTACACTGAAGCTTTCTTT. Its protein is CASSKDRVGGYTEAFF. This chain connects TRBV21-1 to TRBJ1-1; the DNA was not compared with TRBD1, the D call given in the table. TRBV21-1 is a recognized pseudogene. There are 16 residues in the CDR3.

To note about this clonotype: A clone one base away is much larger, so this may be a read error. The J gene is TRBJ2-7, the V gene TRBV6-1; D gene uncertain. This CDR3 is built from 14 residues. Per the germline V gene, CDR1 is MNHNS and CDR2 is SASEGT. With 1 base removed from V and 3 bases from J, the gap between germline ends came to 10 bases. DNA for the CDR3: TGTGCCAGCAGTGAAGGGCACGAGTACTACGAGCAGTACTTC. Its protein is CASSEGHEYYEQYF.

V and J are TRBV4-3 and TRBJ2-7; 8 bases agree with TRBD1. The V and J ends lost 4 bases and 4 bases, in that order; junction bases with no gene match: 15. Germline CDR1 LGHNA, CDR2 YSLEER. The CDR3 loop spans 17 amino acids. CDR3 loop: CASSLFLGQGASYEQYF. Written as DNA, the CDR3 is TGCGCCAGCAGCCTGTTCCTTGGGCAGGGGGCTTCGTACGAGCAGTACTTC.

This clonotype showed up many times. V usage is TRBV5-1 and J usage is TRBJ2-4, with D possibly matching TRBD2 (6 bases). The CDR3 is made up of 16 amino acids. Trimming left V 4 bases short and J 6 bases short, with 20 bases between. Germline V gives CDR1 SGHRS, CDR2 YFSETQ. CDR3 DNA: TGCGCCAGCAGCCGGACCATCGGAGGGTCCGGAAACATTCAGTACTTC. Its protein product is CASSRTIGGSGNIQYF.

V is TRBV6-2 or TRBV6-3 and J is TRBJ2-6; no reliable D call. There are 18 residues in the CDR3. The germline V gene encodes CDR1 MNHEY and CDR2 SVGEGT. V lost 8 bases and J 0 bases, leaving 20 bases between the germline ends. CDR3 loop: CASSTRVPSSSGANVLTF. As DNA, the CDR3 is TGTGCCAGCTCAACCCGGGTCCCATCCAGCTCTGGGGCCAACGTCCTGACTTTC.

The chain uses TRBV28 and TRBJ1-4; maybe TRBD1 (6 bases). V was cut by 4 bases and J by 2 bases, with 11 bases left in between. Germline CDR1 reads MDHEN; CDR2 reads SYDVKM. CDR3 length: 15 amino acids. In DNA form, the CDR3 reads TGTGCCAGCAGTTCTCGGGGGCTGACTAATGAAAAACTGTTTTTT. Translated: CASSSRGLTNEKLFF. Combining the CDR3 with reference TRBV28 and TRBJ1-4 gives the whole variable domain DVKVTQSSRYLVKRTGEKVFLECVQDMDHENMFWYRQDPGLGLRLIYFSYDVKMKEKGDIPEGYSVSREKKERFSLILESASTNQTSMYLCASSSRGLTNEKLFFGSGTQLSVL.

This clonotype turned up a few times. Here the CDR3 reads CAISGRGGKRGEQYF. The CDR3, as DNA: TGTGCCATCAGTGGCAGGGGCGGTAAACGGGGCGAGCAGTACTTC. The chain links TRBV10-3 to TRBJ2-7; tentative D call: TRBD1 (6 bases). Germline CDR1 ENHRY, CDR2 SYGVKD. The CDR3 has 15 amino acids. V dropped 4 bases and J dropped 6 bases, with 19 bases sitting between them.

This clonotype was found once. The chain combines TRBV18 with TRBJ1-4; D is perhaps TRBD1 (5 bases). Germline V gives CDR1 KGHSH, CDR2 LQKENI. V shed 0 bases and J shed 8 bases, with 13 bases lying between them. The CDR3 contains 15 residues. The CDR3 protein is CASSPPGDDREKLFF. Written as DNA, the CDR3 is TGTGCCAGCTCACCACCGGGGGACGACCGAGAAAAACTGTTTTTT. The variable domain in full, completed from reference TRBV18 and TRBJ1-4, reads NAGVMQNPRHLVRRRGQEARLRCSPMKGHSHVYWYRQLPEEGLKFMVYLQKENIIDESGMPKERFSAEFPKEGPSILRIQQVVRGDSAAYFCASSPPGDDREKLFFGSGTQLSVL.

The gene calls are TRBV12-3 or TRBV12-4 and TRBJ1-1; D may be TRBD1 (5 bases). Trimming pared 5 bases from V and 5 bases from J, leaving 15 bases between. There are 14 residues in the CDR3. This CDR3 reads CASSTQGIRTEAFF. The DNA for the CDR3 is TGTGCCAGCAGTACCCAGGGAATTAGGACTGAAGCTTTCTTT.